Detailed here is one TCR beta chain. The antigen is not known. This specimen belongs to a study of cytomegalovirus exposure and HLA in healthy donors. J was trimmed by 0 bases and V by 6 bases; bases with no gene match: 6. CDR1 and CDR2 from the germline V gene are SGDLS and YYNGEE. The CDR3 has 15 residues. Study conclusions and caveats: The study found most TCR sequences rare, yet found some public TCRs in many donors. In a later analysis, the majority of CMV-associated beta chains seemingly showed HLA restriction. Upon later analysis, HLA-associated TCR beta chains proved more clonally expanded than other, equally common chains. It has been reported that TCR beta sequences accurately predicted the HLA-A and HLA-B alleles of most subjects.

The study ran its PCR with 60 Vbeta and 13 Jbeta primers. The data were produced by immunoSEQ multiplex PCR, yet TCRdb's version contains in-frame clones alone and is incomplete. The sample shows about 100,000 clones, 77% of them seen only once. This clonotype originated in a male donor in good health and CMV-seronegative. Sample: PBMCs. The V call is TRBV9, the J call TRBJ1-5; 7 bases align to TRBD1. CDR3 DNA sequence: TGTGCCAGCACCCGGACAGGAGATAGCAATCAGCCCCAGCATTTT. Its translation is CASTRTGDSNQPQHF.